The 7 T cell receptor beta chains below were found in one sample sequenced in a study of OX40 agonist ivuxolimab in advanced cancers. Measured with immunoSEQ multiplex PCR; TCRdb has only the in-frame clones, and not every one. The sample consists of tens of thousands of clones, around 87% of them appearing once. Material: CD4+ or CD8+ T cells sorted from blood, obtained in a trial of the OX40 agonist ivuxolimab. The receptor source for this set is an adult with an advanced solid tumor such as melanoma, head and neck, liver or kidney cancer.

The DNA of the CDR3 is TGTGCCAGCAGTACGTTTTTGTATGGGACGGAGCGTACAAAACTGTTTTTT. Protein product: CASSTFLYGTERTKLFF. The chain recombines TRBV28 with TRBJ1-4, with a possible D match to TRBD1 (5 bases). Trimming cost V 5 bases and J 10 bases, with 26 bases left between them. This CDR3 contains 17 residues. Germline V gene sequence: CDR1 MDHEN, CDR2 SYDVKM.

This rearrangement joins TRBV11-2 to TRBJ1-5, with 7 positions matching TRBD1. The CDR3 covers 15 residues. Germline CDR1 SGHAT, CDR2 FQNNGV. V lost 1 base to trimming and J lost 0 bases; unmatched junction nucleotides: 0. The CDR3 bases are TGTGCCAGCAGCTTAGGGGACAGTAGCAATCAGCCCCAGCATTTT. This translates into CASSLGDSSNQPQHF.

The chain is built from TRBV4-1 and TRBJ1-1; 7 bases fit TRBD1. Trimming took 1 base from V and 4 from J; bases not matched to a gene: 6. The CDR3 is made up of 15 amino acids. Germline-derived CDR1 and CDR2 are MGHRA and YSYEKL. CDR3 in DNA: TGCGCCAGCAGCCAAGGAGACAGGGTATCCACTGAAGCTTTCTTT. Encoded protein: CASSQGDRVSTEAFF.

This chain uses TRBV5-6 with TRBJ1-2; TRBD1 aligns across 7 bases. With 4 bases clipped from V and 8 bases from J, the junction kept 5 bases outside the gene matches. CDR1 SGHDT and CDR2 YYEEEE come from the germline V gene. The CDR3 consists of 12 residues. The CDR3 nucleotides are TGTGCCAGCAGCAAAGGGACAGACGGCTACACCTTC. Translating gives CASSKGTDGYTF.

V is TRBV19 and J is TRBJ2-7; D unresolved. Germline V lookup: CDR1 LNHDA, CDR2 SQIVND (reference sequence). This CDR3 is built from 13 residues. Trimming took off 0 bases at V and 0 bases at J, with 3 bases between the two ends. In DNA, the CDR3 is TGTGCCAGTAGTATAGAACTCTCCTACGAGCAGTACTTC. This codes for CASSIELSYEQYF.

Judged by abundance, this clone is medium-sized (0.01 to 0.1%). The chain combines TRBV5-1 with TRBJ2-7, with 9 bases aligning to TRBD1. The junction had 12 bases not matched to a gene; V was cut back by 4 bases and J by 4 bases. CDR3 length: 16 residues. Germline V gene data show CDR1 as SGHRS and CDR2 as YFSETQ. The DNA of the CDR3 is TGCGCCAGCAGCCGTCTACAGGGGGCATATTTTTACGAGCAGTACTTC. It encodes CASSRLQGAYFYEQYF.

The chain carries TRBV7-2 and TRBJ2-7; D is unclear. Per germline, CDR1 SGHTA and CDR2 FQGNSA. Between the trimmed V and J ends, which lost 5 bases and 4 bases, there was a span of 12 bases. The CDR3 totals 13 residues. CDR3 protein: CASSPVRKYEQYF. The CDR3, as DNA: TGTGCCAGCAGCCCCGTCAGGAAATACGAGCAGTACTTC.